This TCR beta chain was recorded in a study of PD-1 blockade in classical Hodgkin lymphoma. Study-level background: Nivolumab was administered to patients intravenously at 3 mg/kg every 2 weeks. Overall study results and limits: Patients starting nivolumab under 1 year after ASCT were excluded. It was CD4+ TCR diversity, not CD8+, that rose significantly by C4D1.

Time point described: cycle 4 day 1 (C4D1), after 5 to 7 weeks of nivolumab. Every single patient, without exception, relapsed after autologous stem cell transplantation, and brentuximab vedotin exposure varied. As for this clone: Its antigen is currently unknown.

The V and J ends lost 8 bases and 5 bases, in that order; junction bases with no gene match: 6. The CDR3 has 12 amino acids. CDR1 and CDR2 (germline): ENHRY, SYGVKD. Sequencing used immunoSEQ multiplex PCR; TCRdb keeps in-frame clones, though not all of them. The table includes tens of thousands of clones, 66% detected once. This specimen was peripheral blood mononuclear cells (PBMCs), taken before the fourth cycle of nivolumab. The receptor was derived from a human donor with classical Hodgkin lymphoma. The J gene is TRBJ2-7, the V gene TRBV10-3; 7 bases are a match to TRBD1. Here the CDR3 DNA reads TGTGCCATCGGTGTGACAGGGAACGAGCAGTACTTC. It yields the protein CAIGVTGNEQYF.